This T cell receptor (beta chain) was identified during a study of radiation and T cells in renal cell carcinoma. Time point specified: blood 4 weeks post-SBRT, at nephrectomy. Treatment meaning: 15 Gy SBRT to primary tumor, nephrectomy 4 weeks later. Nephrectomy followed 15 Gy stereotactic body radiation by 4 weeks. Radiation-treated patients gave blood at baseline, week 2 and week 4. The patient's renal cell carcinoma had clear cell pathology. About this clone: Its matching antigen is unknown.

Sequenced by immunoSEQ multiplex PCR; TCRdb stores in-frame clones only, minus some. The profile shows approximately 150,000 clones, approximately 86% of them singletons. CDR1 is MNHNS and CDR2 is SASEGT in the germline V gene. The CDR3 extends over 15 amino acids. Trimming cost V 6 bases and J 3 bases, with 18 bases left between them. Study conclusions and caveats: Without pretreatment biopsies, baseline tumor clonotype presence was undetermined.

Source: blood, taken from a patient whose treatment included radiotherapy and nephrectomy. The chain joins TRBV6-1 to TRBJ2-7; TRBD2 is a possible D gene (7 bases). The sequence derives from a woman in her fifties or sixties with renal cell carcinoma. CDR3 residues: CASSQEGGRNYEQYF. CDR3 nucleotide sequence: TGTGCCAGCAGCCAGGAGGGGGGGAGAAACTACGAGCAGTACTTC.